Listed here are 12 T cell receptor beta chains from one sample, sequenced in a study of T cells expressing NK-cell markers. One entry per CDR3 protein, without DNA, is what TCRdb gives after re-calling the 5' RACE reads. This table lists a few hundred thousand distinct CDR3 sequences. The sequencing input was blood T cells: a sorted CD56 or NKG2C T cell subset, CD4+ or CD8+ T cells, or bulk PBMC T cells (not recorded which). These receptors all stem from a man younger than 35 in good health.

This chain joins TRBV14 and TRBJ2-1. In germline, CDR1 is SGHDN, CDR2 FVKESK. The CDR3 has 18 amino acids. The CDR3 spells CASSQGTLLGKLRYEQFF.

This chain links TRBV20-1 with TRBJ2-4; the D gene TCRdb calls, TRBD2, cannot be checked with no DNA. The CDR3 has 14 residues. Germline V gene data show CDR1 as DFQATT and CDR2 as SNEGSKA (reference sequence). The CDR3 reads CSAGDAGAKNIQYF.

V is TRBV20-1 and J is TRBJ1-1. This CDR3 is 14 amino acids long. Per the germline V gene, CDR1 is DFQATT and CDR2 is SNEGSKA (reference sequence). CDR3 sequence: CSASGSGRGTEAFF.

The chain recombines TRBV12-3 or TRBV12-4 with TRBJ2-3; TCRdb's D call of TRBD2 is untestable without DNA. This CDR3 is built from 16 residues. This CDR3 is CASSLGTSLLTDTQYF.

The chain recombines TRBV5-1 with TRBJ1-4; TCRdb's D gene call, TRBD1, goes unchecked for lack of DNA. Germline V gene sequence: CDR1 SGHRS, CDR2 YFSETQ. CDR3 size: 15 residues. CDR3 sequence: CASSTDRGRSEKLFF.

The chain joins TRBV7-2 to TRBJ2-1; the TRBD1 assignment by TCRdb is unverifiable without DNA. In germline, CDR1 is SGHTA, CDR2 FQGNSA. The CDR3 contains 15 residues. CDR3 region: CASSFDRGQYNEQFF.

The rearrangement uses TRBV10-3 and TRBJ2-5. Germline values: CDR1 ENHRY, CDR2 SYGVKD. CDR3 length equals 11 residues. The CDR3 reads CASGLKETQYF.

This rearrangement joins TRBV6-1 to TRBJ2-1; TCRdb calls TRBD1, which cannot be checked without DNA. CDR3 length: 15 residues. Germline V gene sequence: CDR1 MNHNS, CDR2 SASEGT. This CDR3 reads CASSPGGRGGDEQFF.

The chain couples TRBV15 to TRBJ1-5; TCRdb's D gene call, TRBD1, goes unchecked for lack of DNA. Germline-derived CDR1 and CDR2 are LNHNV and YYDKDF (reference sequence). The CDR3 has 17 amino acids. The chain's CDR3 is CATSRGGGTGGNQPQHF.

This rearrangement joins TRBV5-1 to TRBJ2-7; no DNA is available, so the TRBD1 call from TCRdb remains unchecked. This CDR3 is 14 amino acids long. Germline V gene lookup returns CDR1 SGHRS and CDR2 YFSETQ. The CDR3 reads CASSLWGQGHEQYF.

V is TRBV27 and J is TRBJ1-2; the TCRdb D gene call, TRBD1, has no DNA to confirm it. Germline assignment: CDR1 MNHEY and CDR2 SMNVEV (reference sequence). The CDR3 totals 15 residues. This CDR3 reads CASSLGSRNRDGYTF.

The chain joins TRBV20-1 to TRBJ2-3; TCRdb lists TRBD2, though no DNA is available to test this call. The CDR3 covers 16 residues. Germline-derived CDR1 and CDR2 are DFQATT and SNEGSKA (reference sequence). Here the CDR3 reads CSARASGRARTDTQYF.